The entry below gives a single TCR beta chain sequence along with its context. Its specificity is not known. The same CDR3 can be traced to other DNA sequences in this sample. Method: immunoSEQ multiplex PCR; TCRdb's copy keeps in-frame clones and lacks some. Of 300,000 or so clones listed, around 66% are singletons. The sample comes from a study of cytotoxic CD8 clonotypes in ibrutinib-treated CLL. Overall study: Outcomes included roughly 24 partial and 2 complete responses; after median roughly 69 months, roughly 14 stayed remitted and 12 progressed.

Trimming cost V 2 bases and J 4 bases, with 14 bases left between them. This CDR3 region has 15 residues. Germline CDR1 reads SEHNR; CDR2 reads FQNEAQ (reference sequence). The study's findings and limits: The public clonotypes identified were infrequent and showed contraction or stability on treatment.

The sample in question was PBMCs, obtained after 36 months of ibrutinib treatment. The J gene is TRBJ1-1, the V gene TRBV7-9; D is uncertain. The receptor's source is a human donor with chronic lymphocytic leukemia. The CDR3 DNA is TGTGCCAGCAGCTTATTCGCCATTCAGAGCACTGAAGCTTTCTTT. Residues: CASSLFAIQSTEAFF.